This T cell receptor (beta chain) was sequenced during a study of shared clonotypes between healthy human individuals. CDR3 length: 15 residues. Germline V gene sequence: CDR1 KGHSH, CDR2 LQKENI. V lost 1 base to trimming and J lost 6 bases; unmatched junction nucleotides: 7. This table comes from immunoSEQ multiplex PCR, and its TCRdb copy is limited to in-frame clones, with some not included. The table records 2 million to 3 million clones, approximately 93% of them present only once. Sequencing used naive CD4+ T cells from PBMCs. Subset: CD45RA+ positively selected. This clonotype was sampled from a young man in good health. Some clones in this sample may be carry-over from other donors' samples. This rearrangement joins TRBV18 to TRBJ2-7, with 9 positions matching TRBD1. The CDR3 nucleotides are TGTGCCAGCTCACCACGAGGACAGGGGAGGGTCGAGCAGTACTTC. Protein sequence: CASSPRGQGRVEQYF.